Shown below are 27 T cell receptor beta chains from a single sample sequenced in a study of shared clonotypes between healthy human individuals. It was CD45RO-negative cells, positively selected for CCR7, that made up naive CD8 cells, with terminally differentiated effector memory CD45RA+ cells excluded. The repertoire was sequenced with immunoSEQ multiplex PCR; TCRdb's copy has only in-frame clones and lacks some. The sample comprises about 2,200,000 clones, roughly 91% of which are singletons, and 1.5% to 2% rests with the top ten. Source material: naive CD8+ T cells from PBMCs. The receptors here all came from a man younger than 35 in good health. Some clones in this sample may be carry-over from other donors' samples.

CDR3 coding DNA: TGTGCCAGCAGCCCATCACGGGGACAGGGATACGAGCAGTACTTC. This sequence encodes CASSPSRGQGYEQYF. The J gene is TRBJ2-7, the V gene TRBV9; 9 nucleotides line up with TRBD1. The V segment lost 4 bases and the J segment 4 bases; nucleotides outside the gene matches: 9. This CDR3 is 15 amino acids long. The germline gives CDR1 SGDLS, CDR2 YYNGEE.

The CDR3 bases are TGTGCCAGCGCCGCAAGGTCGGCGGGAAAAGAGACCCAGTACTTC. It is translated as CASAARSAGKETQYF. The rearrangement links TRBV7-8 to TRBJ2-5; D may be TRBD2 (6 bases). Germline V gene lookup returns CDR1 SGHVS and CDR2 FQNEAQ. V lost 8 bases to trimming and J lost 3 bases, with 19 bases between them. The CDR3 is 15 amino acids.

The rearrangement joins TRBV29-1 to TRBJ1-1; 7 positions agree with TRBD1. The ends lost 5 bases at V and 4 bases at J; junction bases unmatched: 7. CDR3 length equals 13 residues. Germline V lookup: CDR1 SQVTM, CDR2 ANQGSEA. In nucleotides, the CDR3 is TGCAGCGTTTCAGGGGGGCGAAGCACTGAAGCTTTCTTT. Translating gives CSVSGGRSTEAFF.

This clone was recorded only once. The chain joins TRBV15 to TRBJ1-4, with 9 bases identical to TRBD1. There are 15 residues in the CDR3. Germline CDR1 is LNHNV and CDR2 is YYDKDF (reference sequence). V lost 1 base to trimming and J lost 8 bases; unmatched junction nucleotides: 5. The CDR3 nucleotides are TGTGCCACCAGCAGAGTAAGGGACAGGGCCGAAAAACTGTTTTTT. Translated: CATSRVRDRAEKLFF.

The rearrangement joins TRBV30 to TRBJ2-7; the match to TRBD2 covers 8 bases. Trimming removed 0 bases from V and 1 base from J; junction bases left unmatched: 5. Germline CDR1 reads GTSNPN; CDR2 reads SVGIG (reference sequence). The CDR3 totals 15 residues. The CDR3 spells CAWSVVAGKSYEQYF. The CDR3 DNA reads TGTGCCTGGAGTGTAGTAGCGGGAAAGTCCTACGAGCAGTACTTC. The whole variable domain, filled in from reference TRBV30 and TRBJ2-7, reads SQTIHQWPATLVQPVGSPLSLECTVEGTSNPNLYWYRQAAGRGLQLLFYSVGIGQISSEVPQNLSASRPQDRQFILSSKKLLLSDSGFYLCAWSVVAGKSYEQYFGPGTRLTVT.

The chain carries TRBV13 and TRBJ1-2; no definite D call. Trimming left V 5 bases short and J 3 bases short, with 22 bases between. The CDR3 has 17 residues. Germline-derived CDR1 and CDR2 are PRHDT and FYEKMQ (reference sequence). The CDR3 DNA sequence: TGTGCCAGCAGCCCCGCGGCGGATCGGGAGGACTACTATGGCTACACCTTC. This encodes CASSPAADREDYYGYTF.

V usage is TRBV2 and J usage is TRBJ1-5; D is unclear. The CDR3 totals 19 residues. The germline CDR1 and CDR2 sequences are SNHLY and FYNNEI. V was trimmed by 3 bases and J by 2 bases, leaving 23 bases between them. CDR3 DNA sequence: TGTGCCAGCAGTGAGAAGCTTGCGGTCGGGGTTTGGGGCAATCAGCCCCAGCATTTT. This codes for CASSEKLAVGVWGNQPQHF.

The chain uses TRBV6-1 and TRBJ1-2; D remains unclear. V lost 2 bases and J lost 6, with 19 bases in between. The CDR3 is 16 residues long. Germline V gene data show CDR1 as MNHNS and CDR2 as SASEGT. CDR3 sequence: CASSEKLPPGSHGYTF. The CDR3 nucleotides read TGTGCCAGCAGTGAAAAGCTCCCCCCAGGTTCCCATGGCTACACCTTC.

The rearrangement uses TRBV7-9 and TRBJ2-7; D possibly matches TRBD1 or TRBD2 (6 bases each). Germline V lookup: CDR1 SEHNR, CDR2 FQNEAQ (reference sequence). V lost 4 bases, J lost 2 bases, and 12 bases lay in between. The CDR3 totals 14 residues. The CDR3, as DNA: TGTGCCAGCAGCTCCAAAGGGGGGACCTACGAGCAGTACTTC. It encodes CASSSKGGTYEQYF.

The V call is TRBV9, the J call TRBJ1-2, with D possibly matching TRBD1 (5 bases). This CDR3 contains 12 residues. Germline V CDR1 and CDR2: SGDLS, YYNGEE. Trimming shortened V by 4 bases and J by 8 bases, and 12 bases separated the two germline ends. As DNA, the CDR3 is TGTGCCAGCAGCCCCGGGACGATCGGCTACACCTTC. This codes for CASSPGTIGYTF.

This rearrangement joins TRBV10-3 to TRBJ1-1, with 11 positions matching TRBD1. Germline CDR1 ENHRY, CDR2 SYGVKD. V shed 3 bases, J shed 3 bases, and the junction held 6 bases outside the gene matches. The CDR3 extends over 16 amino acids. CDR3 nucleotide sequence: TGTGCCATCAGTGACCCGGACAGGGGGCTACACACTGAAGCTTTCTTT. Its translation is CAISDPDRGLHTEAFF.

This clone was seen a handful of times. V gene TRBV9 combines with J gene TRBJ2-1; TRBD2 might be the D (5 bases). The V end was cut by 3 bases, the J end by 9 bases, with 10 bases between. Germline CDR1 reads SGDLS; CDR2 reads YYNGEE. This CDR3 has 12 amino acids. CDR3 in DNA: TGTGCCAGCAGCGGAGGGAAGGTTGAGCAGTTCTTC. It specifies CASSGGKVEQFF.

The chain couples TRBV28 to TRBJ2-2; 8 positions match TRBD2. The CDR3 is made up of 19 amino acids. Trimming cost V 3 bases and J 1 base; bases outside gene matches: 13. Germline V gene sequence: CDR1 MDHEN, CDR2 SYDVKM. Here the CDR3 reads CASSFPGGSGRMNTGELFF. In DNA form, the CDR3 reads TGTGCCAGCAGTTTCCCCGGTGGGAGCGGGAGAATGAACACCGGGGAGCTGTTTTTT.

The genes are TRBV6-1 and TRBJ2-3; D may be TRBD1 (5 bases). The CDR3 is 17 residues long. Germline lookup yields CDR1 MNHNS and CDR2 SASEGT. With 4 bases removed from V and 0 bases from J, the gap between germline ends came to 17 bases. CDR3 sequence reads: CASSAKGVPASTDTQYF. The CDR3 DNA sequence: TGTGCCAGCAGTGCAAAAGGGGTTCCAGCTAGCACAGATACGCAGTATTTT.

This sequence joins TRBV29-1 and TRBJ2-2, with a tentative D call TRBD1 (5 bases). This CDR3 is 13 amino acids long. Looked up from germline, CDR1 is SQVTM and CDR2 is ANQGSEA. The CDR3 reads CSTLQADTGELFF. In nucleotides, the CDR3 is TGCAGTACCCTACAGGCAGACACCGGGGAGCTGTTTTTT.

CDR3 loop: CASGLVYRGDNEQFF. The CDR3 coding sequence is TGTGCTAGTGGTTTGGTTTACAGGGGGGACAATGAGCAGTTCTTC. The chain recombines TRBV12-5 with TRBJ2-1, with 8 bases identical to TRBD1. J lost 5 bases, V lost 0 bases, and 3 bases had no gene match. This CDR3 has 15 amino acids. Germline V gene lookup returns CDR1 LGHNT and CDR2 FRNRAP. Complete variable domain (other parts from reference TRBV12-5 and TRBJ2-1): DARVTQTPRHKVTEMGQEVTMRCQPILGHNTVFWYRQTMMQGLELLAYFRNRAPLDDSGMPKDRFSAEMPDATLATLKIQPSEPRDSAVYFCASGLVYRGDNEQFFGPGTRLTVL.

This chain joins TRBV6-1 and TRBJ2-5, with 10 bases that match TRBD2. J lost 6 bases, V lost 2 bases, and 15 bases had no gene match. This CDR3 has 18 amino acids. Germline V gene data show CDR1 as MNHNS and CDR2 as SASEGT. The CDR3 bases are TGTGCCAGCAGTGAACTTGAAGCGGGAGGGCCAGGCAGCAAGACCCAGTACTTC. It translates to CASSELEAGGPGSKTQYF.

The rearrangement links TRBV6-1 to TRBJ1-1; D is uncertain. Between the trimmed V and J ends, which lost 4 bases and 2 bases, there was a span of 11 bases. This CDR3 has 14 amino acids. Germline CDR1 and CDR2: MNHNS and SASEGT. The CDR3 reads CASSGTRANTEAFF. The CDR3, as DNA: TGTGCCAGCAGTGGAACAAGGGCCAACACTGAAGCTTTCTTT.

A note on this clone: It may be a read error: a sequence one base away is much more abundant. V is TRBV5-4 and J is TRBJ1-5; TRBD1 is a possible D gene (5 bases). Germline-derived CDR1 and CDR2 are SGHNT and YYREEE (reference sequence). The length of the CDR3 is 14 residues. V was clipped by 4 bases and J by 3 bases, with 11 bases between them. In nucleotides, the CDR3 is TGTGCCAGCAGCCGGGACGGATACAATCAGCCCCAGCATTTT. Translation gives CASSRDGYNQPQHF.

The chain recombines TRBV4-1 with TRBJ2-1; D could derive from TRBD1 or TRBD2 (5 bases each). This CDR3 is built from 17 residues. CDR1 and CDR2 (germline): MGHRA, YSYEKL. V dropped 3 bases and J dropped 4 bases, with 19 bases sitting between them. CDR3 nucleotides: TGCGCCAGCAGCCACGTCACGGGACCTGGGAATTACAATGAGCAGTTCTTC. This translates into CASSHVTGPGNYNEQFF.

The chain joins TRBV6-5 to TRBJ2-1; possible D gene TRBD2, 6 bases. V was cut by 4 bases and J by 7 bases, with 20 bases left in between. The germline gives CDR1 MNHEY, CDR2 SVGAGI. The CDR3 loop spans 16 amino acids. The CDR3 protein is CASSSQVLRERNEQFF. The DNA of the CDR3 is TGTGCCAGCAGTTCCCAGGTATTACGGGAGCGGAATGAGCAGTTCTTC.

A remark on this clone: Other nucleotide sequences from this sample produce the same CDR3. The chain employs TRBV7-9 and TRBJ1-3; D is unclear. This CDR3 is built from 14 residues. Germline values: CDR1 SEHNR, CDR2 FQNEAQ (reference sequence). The ends were cut back, 2 bases at V and 1 base at J, with 6 bases in the middle. The CDR3 bases are TGTGCCAGCAGCTTATGGGATTCTGGAAACACCATATATTTT. Its protein is CASSLWDSGNTIYF.

J is TRBJ2-1 and V is TRBV30, with 7 bases that match TRBD1. From germline, CDR1 is GTSNPN and CDR2 SVGIG (reference sequence). The CDR3 totals 14 residues. The trim removed 3 bases at V and 2 bases at J, leaving 4 bases unmatched. The CDR3 loop is CAWRTGIPYNEQFF. The CDR3 DNA is TGTGCCTGGAGGACAGGGATCCCCTACAATGAGCAGTTCTTC.

This sequence joins TRBV15 and TRBJ2-7, with 10 positions matching TRBD1. CDR1 LNHNV and CDR2 YYDKDF come from the germline V gene (reference sequence). V dropped 3 bases and J dropped 5; count of bases not matched to a gene: 10. The CDR3 extends over 16 amino acids. CDR3 nucleotides: TGTGCCACCAGCAGGCACCGGGACAGGGGATTACACGAGCAGTACTTC. Amino acid sequence: CATSRHRDRGLHEQYF. The full variable domain, completed using reference TRBV15 and TRBJ2-7, is DAMVIQNPRYQVTQFGKPVTLSCSQTLNHNVMYWYQQKSSQAPKLLFHYYDKDFNNEADTPDNFQSRRPNTSFCFLDIRSPGLGDTAMYLCATSRHRDRGLHEQYFGPGTRLTVT.

The chain combines TRBV5-5 with TRBJ2-7; D not resolved. The CDR3 has 11 amino acids. Germline loops: CDR1 SGHKS, CDR2 YYEKEE (reference sequence). Trimming took off 2 bases at V and 5 bases at J, with 5 bases between the two ends. The CDR3 sequence is CASSLDHEQYF. DNA of the CDR3: TGTGCCAGCAGCTTAGATCACGAGCAGTACTTC.

This chain links TRBV28 with TRBJ2-1, with TRBD2 identical over 9 bases. The CDR3 runs to 16 residues. Trimming took 6 bases from V and 1 from J; bases not matched to a gene: 7. Per germline, CDR1 MDHEN and CDR2 SYDVKM. The CDR3 nucleotides are TGTGCCAGCAGCCACCTACTAGCGGGTTCCTACAATGAGCAGTTCTTC. It translates to CASSHLLAGSYNEQFF. The full variable domain, rest sourced from reference TRBV28 and TRBJ2-1, is DVKVTQSSRYLVKRTGEKVFLECVQDMDHENMFWYRQDPGLGLRLIYFSYDVKMKEKGDIPEGYSVSREKKERFSLILESASTNQTSMYLCASSHLLAGSYNEQFFGPGTRLTVL.

J is TRBJ2-3 and V is TRBV30, with 9 bases lining up with TRBD2. CDR3 length: 14 residues. Trimming at V came to 0 bases and at J to 6 bases, leaving 4 bases not matched to a gene. Germline CDR1 reads GTSNPN; CDR2 reads SVGIG (reference sequence). The CDR3 nucleotides read TGTGCCTGGAGTGTAGGCGGGAGGGCCGATACGCAGTATTTT. This encodes CAWSVGGRADTQYF.